This is a list of T cell receptor beta chains from one sample in a study of blood T cells in healthy people across ages. Using its own MiXCR run on the 5' RACE reads, TCRdb lists one record per CDR3 protein. Of some 780,000 distinct CDR3 sequences listed, just over 55% are singletons. Sequenced: blood. The source of these receptors is a man in his forties in good health. Both conserved end residues are part of each CDR3. D genes are given only for firm matches. Clone size appears in some rows only: once, few, many, or a class for an expanded clone.

v_call clone_size d_call cdr3_aa
TRBV29-1 few . CSVRGTKYQETQYF
TRBV20-1 few . CSASLGTNRGGGLYEQYF
TRBV20-1 few . CSAGRDSPGLLDTQYF
TRBV20-1 . TRBD1 CSASRPGQNQETQYF
TRBV6-6 few TRBD2 CASTSRGGGTDTQYF
TRBV29-1 . TRBD1 CSAGQDPNSPLHF
TRBV14 . . CASSQGGGDTLYEQYF
TRBV7-2 . TRBD1 CASSIPGGYGYTF
TRBV27 . . CASSIHRDHQETQYF
TRBV20-1 many TRBD2 CSASQRGGQETQYF
TRBV20-1 . TRBD2 CSATGLAGGRAETQYF
TRBV6-5 . TRBD1 CASSFSDRAYEQYF
TRBV29-1 few . CSVEESGLSEAFF
TRBV9 . TRBD1 CASSVGYAGGFSADGYTF
TRBV12-3/TRBV12-4 few . CASSLSGRNQPQHF
TRBV5-1 . . CASTRSGEPGYGYTF
TRBV29-1 few . CSVVITMPTGELFF
TRBV5-1 many . CASSLEVTDTQYF
TRBV2 . TRBD1 CASRSDRRSTDTQYF
TRBV15 few . CATSRDRPGELFF
TRBV28 . . CASSLTKPETQYF
TRBV7-6 . TRBD2 CASSLQPRTGLAVVYNEQFF
TRBV2 . . CASIFMINSPLHF
TRBV15 . TRBD1 CATSNTDRAYEQYF
TRBV12-3/TRBV12-4 . TRBD2 CASSYIGTSGSGEQYF
TRBV10-3 few . CAISPGPETQYF
TRBV20-1 few . CSARGQNYEQYF
TRBV24-1 . TRBD1 CATSEGTGLRETQYF
TRBV28 . . CASSLDCGTDILETTDTQYF
TRBV23-1 . . CASSIGHGAGPQHF
TRBV6-5 . TRBD1 CAIIQGTEAFF
TRBV12-5 . TRBD2 CASGSITSGRAHEQYF
TRBV7-3 . . CASSLKGLEDTQYF
TRBV7-2 many TRBD1 CASSGQTGGPPYNEQFF
TRBV10-3 few TRBD2 CAICPGGQETQYF
TRBV7-6 . TRBD2 CASSLDTSGGSTDTQYF
TRBV18 once . CASSPPEAARDTQYF
TRBV5-1 . TRBD1 CASSRGQGDLDTQYF
TRBV28 . . CAGSSTSVPLVSTTQYF
TRBV10-2 few . CASSSTSISDTQYF
TRBV20-1 . TRBD2 CSASVFWTSGSSVSNEQFF
TRBV30 . TRBD2 CAWSDGGFQETQYF
TRBV20-1 few . CSASGGSDTQYF
TRBV20-1 . . CSASPAQEGETQYF
TRBV7-9 few . CASNHTFRFYEQYF
TRBV29-1 few . CSGRRSGDYEQYF
TRBV4-3 few . CASSQDHVLGGTNEQFF
TRBV3-1 . . CASSQYRDANEQFF
TRBV24-1 few . CATSDLISGANVLTF
TRBV12-3/TRBV12-4 few . CASSFLSYNEQFF
TRBV29-1 . . CSVAGDGYGYTF
TRBV4-1 . TRBD1 CASSQDGDRASGEQYF
TRBV2 . . CASKPVRGSGANVLTF
TRBV6-1 . . CASSEAGGMDTQYF
TRBV19 once . CATEGGMNTEAFF
TRBV5-1 few . CASSLEANVPRFEQYF
TRBV15 . . CATSGGSQPQHF
TRBV7-2 . . CASSLLGADGYTF
TRBV10-3 . TRBD1 CAISEFGRGSNQPQHF